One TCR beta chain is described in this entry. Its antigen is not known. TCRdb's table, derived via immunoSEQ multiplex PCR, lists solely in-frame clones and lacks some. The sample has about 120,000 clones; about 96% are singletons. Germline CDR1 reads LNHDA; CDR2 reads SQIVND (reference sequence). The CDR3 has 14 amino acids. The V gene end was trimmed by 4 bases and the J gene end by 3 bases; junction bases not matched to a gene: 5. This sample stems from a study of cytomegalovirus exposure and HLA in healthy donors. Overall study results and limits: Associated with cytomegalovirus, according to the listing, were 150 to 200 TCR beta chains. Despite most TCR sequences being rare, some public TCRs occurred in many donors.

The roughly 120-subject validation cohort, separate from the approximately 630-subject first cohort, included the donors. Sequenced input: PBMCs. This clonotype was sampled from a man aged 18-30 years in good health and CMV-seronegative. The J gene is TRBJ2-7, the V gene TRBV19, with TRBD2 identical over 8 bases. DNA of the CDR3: TGTGCCAGTAGTAGGATTAGCGGGATCTACGAGCAGTACTTC. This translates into CASSRISGIYEQYF.